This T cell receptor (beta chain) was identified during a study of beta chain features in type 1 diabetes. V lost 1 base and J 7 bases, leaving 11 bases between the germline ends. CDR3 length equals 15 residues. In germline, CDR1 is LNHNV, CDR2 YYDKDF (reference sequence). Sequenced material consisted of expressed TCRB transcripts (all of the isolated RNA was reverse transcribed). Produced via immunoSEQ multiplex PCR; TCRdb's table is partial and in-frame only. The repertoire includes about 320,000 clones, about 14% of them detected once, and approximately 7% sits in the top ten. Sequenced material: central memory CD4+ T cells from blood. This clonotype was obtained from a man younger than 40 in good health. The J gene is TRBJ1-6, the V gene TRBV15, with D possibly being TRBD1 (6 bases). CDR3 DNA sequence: TGTGCCACCAGCAGAGTTGGGGGCGGGAATTCACCCCTCCACTTT. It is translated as CATSRVGGGNSPLHF.